This TCR beta chain was observed in a study of shared clonotypes between healthy human individuals. The overall study: CD4 naive and memory got three plates each, CD8 naive two, CD8 memory one.

Adults of Caucasian background living in Nashville, Tennessee made up all donors. Sequencing was performed with immunoSEQ multiplex PCR; in TCRdb, only in-frame clones are kept and a portion is missing. Of roughly 660,000 clones listed, 90% are singletons. Germline V lookup: CDR1 MNHEY, CDR2 SMNVEV (reference sequence). Trimming cost V 6 bases and J 10 bases, with 31 bases left between them. The CDR3 covers 18 residues. To note about this clone: Its specificity is unknown.

Study-wide results and caveats: Shared clonotypes across all four donors exceeded non-shared ones in generation probability.

The source material was memory CD8+ T cells from PBMCs. The subset here: CD45RO+ cells pooled with CCR7-negative TemRA cells. The clonotype originates from a man aged 18-30 years in good health. Some clones in this sample may be carry-over from other donors' samples. The chain is built from TRBV27 and TRBJ2-1, with D possibly called TRBD1 or TRBD2 (5 bases each). DNA for the CDR3: TGTGCCAGCAGGGGCAGTGAGGGCTCAAAGGGCTCAGGGAACGAGCAGTTCTTC. It codes for CASRGSEGSKGSGNEQFF.